This T cell receptor (beta chain) derives from a study of blood T cell repertoires in COVID-19. Across the whole study: From T cells, B-cell-depleted T cells, or PBMCs came the material, which was cDNA or gDNA.

CDR3 length equals 13 residues. Germline values: CDR1 SGHRS, CDR2 YFSETQ. Trimming pared 4 bases from V and 7 bases from J, leaving 14 bases between. Methods used by the authors: Reference gene primer amplification gave nucleated cell count estimates. Some clones are missing from TCRdb's copy, which holds only in-frame ones; the method was immunoSEQ multiplex PCR. The DNA gave D and trimming, while V, J and clone size come from that table. The data hold approximately 130,000 clones, with approximately 87% observed a single time. This chain joins TRBV5-1 and TRBJ1-2, with a weak D call TRBD1 (6 bases). Sequencing input: peripheral blood. This TCR came from a man in his sixties with acute or convalescent COVID-19. The CDR3 here is CASSRLGTSGYTF. In nucleotides, the CDR3 is TGCGCCAGCAGCCGCCTGGGGACATCTGGCTACACCTTC.